This TCR beta chain is drawn from a study of T cells of healthy individuals. In TCRdb, the 5' RACE reads were re-called with MiXCR into one record per CDR3 protein. Here the sample spans tens of thousands of distinct CDR3 sequences, approximately 4.8% being singletons. CDR3 size: 16 residues. Trimming at V came to 2 bases and at J to 4 bases, leaving 6 bases not matched to a gene. The chain links TRBV12-3 or TRBV12-4 to TRBJ2-1; 9 bases map to TRBD2. This receptor was obtained from a female donor in good health. The CDR3 spells CASSLRLAVGYNEQFF. DNA of the CDR3: TGTGCCAGCAGTTTACGACTAGCGGTGGGGTACAATGAGCAGTTCTTC.